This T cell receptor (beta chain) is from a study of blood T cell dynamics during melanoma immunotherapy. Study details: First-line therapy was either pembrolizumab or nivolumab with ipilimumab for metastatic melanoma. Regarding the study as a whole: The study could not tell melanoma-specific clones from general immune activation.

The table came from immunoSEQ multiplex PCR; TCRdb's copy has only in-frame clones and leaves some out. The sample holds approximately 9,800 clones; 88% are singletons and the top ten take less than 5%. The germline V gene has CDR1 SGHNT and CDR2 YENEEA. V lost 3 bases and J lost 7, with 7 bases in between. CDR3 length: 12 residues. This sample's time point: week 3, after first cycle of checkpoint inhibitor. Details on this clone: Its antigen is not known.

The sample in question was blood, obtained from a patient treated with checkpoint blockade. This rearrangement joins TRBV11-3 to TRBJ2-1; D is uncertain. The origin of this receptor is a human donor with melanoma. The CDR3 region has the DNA TGTGCCAGCAGCTTGGACCCGAATGAGCAGTTCTTC. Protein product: CASSLDPNEQFF.